The rows below give T cell receptor beta chains drawn from one sample of a study of T-cell reconstitution after alpha-beta-depleted transplantation in children. TCRdb reprocessed the PCR reads via MiXCR and lists one record per CDR3 protein. The sample records hundreds of thousands of distinct CDR3 sequences, roughly 13% being singletons. Material: PBMCs, mostly from graft donor cells, obtained 360 days after TCRalphabeta/CD19-depleted stem cell transplant. The receptor source for this set is a male patient aged 10-17 years who had a stem cell transplant for acute myeloid leukemia, so the T cells may come from the graft donor. CDR3s leave out the opening cysteine and the closing phenylalanine or tryptophan. D genes are given only for firm matches.

D gene	V gene	CDR3 protein
-	TRBV6-5	ASSSVRPGWDTEAF
TRBD2	TRBV27	ASSPPRTSGDEQY
TRBD2	TRBV5-1	ASGPSGREDTQY
-	TRBV20-1	SARAPSGNTIY
-	TRBV29-1	SVRTILSYNEQF
-	TRBV4-3	ASSQGVVGADTQY
TRBD2	TRBV20-1	SAISGRSYNEQF
TRBD2	TRBV11-3	ASSLVGEGPYNEQF
TRBD2	TRBV5-1	ASSYLAGGPPYNEQF
TRBD1	TRBV29-1	SLRQGYEQY
TRBD2	TRBV11-2	ASSLEREGLAAYNEQF
TRBD2	TRBV10-3	AISEPGLAGVTDTQY
-	TRBV29-1	SVEGSGQSSYEQY
-	TRBV7-8	ASSLVDSNQPQR
TRBD2	TRBV12-3/TRBV12-4	ATTILAGMRNEQF
-	TRBV3-1	ASSRGPGLDSYEQY
TRBD1	TRBV6-5	ASSYLGTGGHEQY
-	TRBV28	ASSFQGSRDSPLH
-	TRBV21-1	ASSVGRPPYEQY
-	TRBV5-6	ASSLSQDEKLF
-	TRBV7-2	ASSLLPRAYNEQF
TRBD1	TRBV28	ASSLWWTGGSTSSYNEQF
TRBD1	TRBV3-1	ASSPQGQGGNEQF
TRBD1	TRBV20-1	SASPGGSALGANVLT
-	TRBV3-1	ASSQDGAGLDYGYT
TRBD1	TRBV20-1	SVTRDSKNTEAF
TRBD1	TRBV28	ASSFRTGKVIGNEQF
TRBD2	TRBV4-2	ASSPKLAGALTDTQY
-	TRBV28	ASTSPGYEQY
TRBD2	TRBV7-9	ASSQQGGLAEQY
-	TRBV6-5	ASSYSKGVGNQPQH
-	TRBV6-2/TRBV6-3	ASRRQAQEKLF
TRBD1	TRBV28	ASSRPGQGTENEKLF
-	TRBV14	ASSQVTGYGYT
-	TRBV6-2/TRBV6-3	ASTPTGGGYSNQPQH
TRBD1	TRBV6-2/TRBV6-3	ASSSPGGEPLNEQF
-	TRBV15	ATSRGKGVNTEAF
TRBD1	TRBV6-1	ASSRRDRSYNEQF
-	TRBV5-1	ASSPKYQETQY
-	TRBV20-1	SAGGTNTGELF
-	TRBV13	ASSQDTYSNQPQH
-	TRBV4-3	ASSQEFGKQY
-	TRBV3-1	ASSQPGKTYEQY
-	TRBV29-1	SVLAEGLQETQY
-	TRBV4-3	ASSQDRPLVSTQY
TRBD2	TRBV4-3	ASSQVEGGPTGELF
TRBD2	TRBV20-1	SARANAGEEETQY
TRBD2	TRBV20-1	SARFSGSSNEQY
-	TRBV6-5	ASSYSVSSYEQY
-	TRBV29-1	SVETRPPGWAQY
TRBD1	TRBV20-1	SARVPTGEGNQPQH
TRBD1	TRBV9	ASSVPGTGVVSEQF
TRBD2	TRBV12-3/TRBV12-4	ASSLGGLAASSDYEQY